Sequencing of this TCR beta chain was carried out in a study of T cell repertoires in cytomegalovirus infection. Study-wide results and limits: Cumulative public TCR beta family frequency identified CMV carriers with the relevant HLA. Dominating the ex vivo response were HLA-C-restricted CMV-specific TCR beta clonotypes.

A few counts support this clonotype. Its antigen is unidentified. TCRdb re-derived calls from the reads in MiXCR, one entry per CDR3 protein. The sample shows about 770,000 distinct CDR3 sequences, 25% to 30% of them seen only once. This TCR derives from a human donor in good health (CMV status not recorded). Some clones in this sample may be carry-over from other donors' samples. This specimen consisted of cultured CD8+ T cells from PBMCs, obtained from culture after CMV antigen stimulation.

The chain's CDR3 is CSARVGGFEKLFF. The CDR3 nucleotides are TGCAGTGCTAGAGTAGGGGGCTTTGAAAAACTGTTTTTT. V gene TRBV20-1 combines with J gene TRBJ1-4; TRBD1 matches 7 bases. There are 13 residues in the CDR3. V lost 1 base, J lost 7 bases, and 3 bases stayed unmatched. Germline V CDR1 and CDR2: DFQATT, SNEGSKA (reference sequence).